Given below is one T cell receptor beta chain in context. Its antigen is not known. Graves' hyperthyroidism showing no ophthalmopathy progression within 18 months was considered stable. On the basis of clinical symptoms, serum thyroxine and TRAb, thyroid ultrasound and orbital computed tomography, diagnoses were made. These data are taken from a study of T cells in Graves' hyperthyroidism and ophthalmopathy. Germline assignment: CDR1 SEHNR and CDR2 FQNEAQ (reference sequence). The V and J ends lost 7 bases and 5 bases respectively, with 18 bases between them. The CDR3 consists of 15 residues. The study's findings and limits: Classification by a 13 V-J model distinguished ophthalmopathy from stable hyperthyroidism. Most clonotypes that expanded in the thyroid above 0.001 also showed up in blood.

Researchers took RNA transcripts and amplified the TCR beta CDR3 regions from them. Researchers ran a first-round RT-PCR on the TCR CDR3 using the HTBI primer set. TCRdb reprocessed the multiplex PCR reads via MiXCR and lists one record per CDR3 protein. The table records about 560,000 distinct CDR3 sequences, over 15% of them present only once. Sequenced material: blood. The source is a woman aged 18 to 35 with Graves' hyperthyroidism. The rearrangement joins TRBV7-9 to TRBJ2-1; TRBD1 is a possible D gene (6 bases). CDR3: CASTTRGLLDNEQFF. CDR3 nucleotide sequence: TGTGCCAGCACCACAAGGGGGTTATTAGACAATGAGCAGTTCTTC.